The next 30 T cell receptor beta chains were all read from a single sample in a study of cytomegalovirus exposure and HLA in healthy donors. PCR involved 60 Vbeta and 13 Jbeta primers. Some clones are missing from TCRdb's copy, which holds only in-frame ones; the method was immunoSEQ multiplex PCR. The repertoire holds about 98,000 clones, with 55% to 80% as singletons. The source material was PBMCs. Receptors originate from a female donor in good health and CMV-seronegative.

J is TRBJ1-5 and V is TRBV6-4, with D possibly TRBD1 on 5 matching bases. This CDR3 is 14 amino acids long. Looked up from germline, CDR1 is MRHNA and CDR2 is SNTAGT. V was trimmed by 10 bases and J by 0 bases, leaving 13 bases between them. CDR3 sequence (DNA): TGTGCCATCAGGCCACAGGATAGCAATCAGCCCCAGCATTTT. This gives the protein CAIRPQDSNQPQHF.

The chain couples TRBV2 to TRBJ1-1; D call uncertain. The ends were cut back, 6 bases at V and 8 bases at J, with 7 bases in the middle. Germline CDR1 is SNHLY and CDR2 is FYNNEI. This CDR3 contains 10 residues. CDR3 region: CASRSGEAFF. The CDR3 nucleotides are TGTGCCAGCAGGTCGGGAGAAGCTTTCTTT.

The chain has TRBV5-6 and TRBJ2-7; 8 bases line up with TRBD1. J was trimmed by 1 base and V by 1 base; bases with no gene match: 10. CDR3 length: 17 residues. CDR1 is SGHDT, CDR2 YYEEEE, per germline. The CDR3 DNA reads as TGTGCCAGCAGCTTGAGGTTCGGGACAGGACTTTCCTACGAGCAGTACTTC. Protein product: CASSLRFGTGLSYEQYF.

The V and J genes are TRBV11-2 and TRBJ2-1; D call uncertain. The V end lost 2 bases, the J end lost 8 bases, and 7 bases lay between the germline ends. Germline CDR1 reads SGHAT; CDR2 reads FQNNGV. This CDR3 has 12 amino acids. CDR3 in DNA: TGTGCCAGCAGCTTACTGTCCCATGAGCAGTTCTTC. Translated, it gives CASSLLSHEQFF.

CDR3 amino acids: CSVEGPTGGRNYGYTF. The DNA of the CDR3 is TGCAGCGTTGAAGGCCCAACAGGGGGCCGTAACTATGGCTACACCTTC. The V gene is TRBV29-1, the J gene TRBJ1-2; TRBD1 matches 9 bases. The V gene end was trimmed by 1 base and the J gene end by 1 base; junction bases not matched to a gene: 7. CDR1 is SQVTM, CDR2 ANQGSEA, per germline. The CDR3 extends over 16 amino acids.

V gene TRBV19 combines with J gene TRBJ2-1; 8 bases are a match to TRBD1. CDR1 and CDR2 from the germline V gene are LNHDA and SQIVND (reference sequence). This CDR3 is built from 13 residues. V lost 4 bases, J lost 9 bases, and 5 bases stayed unmatched. CDR3 nucleotide sequence: TGTGCCAGTAGTACCCGGACAGGGACTGAGCAGTTCTTC. Protein product: CASSTRTGTEQFF.

This rearrangement joins TRBV28 to TRBJ1-1, with 10 nucleotides matching TRBD1. The CDR3 is 15 amino acids. The V segment lost 4 bases and the J segment 6 bases; nucleotides outside the gene matches: 8. Germline V CDR1 and CDR2: MDHEN, SYDVKM. This CDR3 is CASSSQGQGRAEAFF. CDR3 nucleotides: TGTGCCAGCAGTTCACAGGGACAGGGGAGGGCTGAAGCTTTCTTT.

This chain links TRBV13 with TRBJ1-2; TRBD1 matches at 10 bases. Germline V CDR1 and CDR2: PRHDT, FYEKMQ (reference sequence). The CDR3 loop spans 17 amino acids. Trimming took 5 bases from V and 3 from J; bases not matched to a gene: 12. The CDR3 loop is CASSPLDPTGGDYGYTF. CDR3 coding DNA: TGTGCCAGCAGCCCCCTAGACCCGACAGGGGGCGACTATGGCTACACCTTC.

The CDR3 DNA sequence: TGTGCCAGCAGGACCGGACATCAAGCTTTCTTT. Translating it yields CASRTGHQAFF. The chain employs TRBV27 and TRBJ1-1, with D possibly being TRBD1 (5 bases). V lost 6 bases and J 9 bases, leaving 11 bases between the germline ends. CDR3 size: 11 residues. CDR1 and CDR2 (germline): MNHEY, SMNVEV (reference sequence).

This clone was counted once. V and J are TRBV2 and TRBJ2-1, with D possibly TRBD2 on 5 matching bases. The germline V gene encodes CDR1 SNHLY and CDR2 FYNNEI. This CDR3 region has 14 residues. V was cut by 3 bases and J by 8 bases, with 14 bases left in between. CDR3 sequence (DNA): TGTGCCAGCAGTGATCCTAGCTCAATAGATGAGCAGTTCTTC. It specifies CASSDPSSIDEQFF.

This chain joins TRBV11-2 and TRBJ2-1; D remains ambiguous. Germline CDR1 reads SGHAT; CDR2 reads FQNNGV. V shed 5 bases and J shed 5 bases, with 13 bases lying between them. There are 14 residues in the CDR3. CDR3 sequence: CASSPTRGNNEQFF. As DNA, the CDR3 is TGTGCCAGCAGCCCAACGCGAGGAAACAATGAGCAGTTCTTC.

The chain uses TRBV5-6 and TRBJ2-5; TRBD1 agrees at 10 bases. CDR3 length equals 14 residues. V gave up 4 bases and J gave up 5 bases; unmatched junction bases: 5. From germline, CDR1 is SGHDT and CDR2 YYEEEE. This CDR3 is CASSGAGQGETQYF. The CDR3 DNA follows: TGTGCCAGCAGCGGCGCGGGACAGGGGGAGACCCAGTACTTC.

This chain uses TRBV11-3 with TRBJ1-1; 7 bases agree with TRBD1. This CDR3 contains 13 residues. The germline V gene has CDR1 SGHNT and CDR2 YENEEA. The J segment lost 7 bases and the V segment lost 4 bases, leaving 6 bases of the junction unmatched. CDR3 nucleotides: TGTGCCAGCAGCTCTCTGGCAGGGGGTGAAGCTTTCTTT. Its protein is CASSSLAGGEAFF.

The chain carries TRBV20-1 and TRBJ2-7; TRBD1 matches 7 bases. V was clipped by 5 bases and J by 2 bases; unmatched bases: 0. The CDR3 has 11 residues. Looked up from germline, CDR1 is DFQATT and CDR2 is SNEGSKA (reference sequence). CDR3: CSAGTAYEQYF. CDR3 DNA sequence: TGCAGTGCTGGGACAGCCTACGAGCAGTACTTC.

This chain joins TRBV19 and TRBJ2-5; D perhaps matches TRBD1 (6 bases). The CDR3 is made up of 14 amino acids. CDR1 is LNHDA and CDR2 is SQIVND in the germline V gene (reference sequence). The V and J ends lost 10 bases and 3 bases respectively, with 18 bases between them. CDR3 protein: CATGPLDSKETQYF. CDR3 DNA sequence: TGTGCCACCGGGCCCCTGGACAGCAAAGAGACCCAGTACTTC.

The genes are TRBV29-1 and TRBJ1-3; D might be TRBD1 (6 bases). This CDR3 spans 14 amino acids. Trimming stripped 6 bases from V and 0 bases from J, with 12 bases between. Germline CDR1 SQVTM, CDR2 ANQGSEA. CDR3 DNA sequence: TGCAGCGTAGGGACATCAAACTCTGGAAACACCATATATTTT. The encoded protein is CSVGTSNSGNTIYF. Complete variable domain (other parts from reference TRBV29-1 and TRBJ1-3): SAVISQKPSRDICQRGTSLTIQCQVDSQVTMMFWYRQQPGQSLTLIATANQGSEATYESGFVIDKFPISRPNLTFSTLTVSNMSPEDSSIYLCSVGTSNSGNTIYFGEGSWLTVV.

The chain uses TRBV10-3 and TRBJ1-1, with 7 bases aligning to TRBD1. The CDR3 is 14 residues long. With 11 bases clipped from V and 3 bases from J, the junction kept 12 bases outside the gene matches. Germline V gene sequence: CDR1 ENHRY, CDR2 SYGVKD. CDR3 amino acids: CAGPTGTEDTEAFF. The DNA of the CDR3 is TGTGCCGGGCCGACAGGGACGGAGGACACTGAAGCTTTCTTT.

This chain links TRBV5-4 with TRBJ2-3; 7 bases align to TRBD2. J lost 2 bases, V lost 3 bases, and 6 bases had no gene match. The length of the CDR3 is 15 residues. Germline V gives CDR1 SGHNT, CDR2 YYREEE (reference sequence). The CDR3 nucleotides read TGTGCCAGCAGCTCACGACTAGCCCTCACAGATACGCAGTATTTT. It specifies CASSSRLALTDTQYF.

This clone was counted only a few times. This chain connects TRBV6-1 to TRBJ1-6; TRBD1 aligns across 9 bases. The CDR3 has 18 residues. The V and J ends lost 2 bases and 4 bases, in that order; junction bases with no gene match: 9. Germline V gene data show CDR1 as MNHNS and CDR2 as SASEGT. CDR3 DNA sequence: TGTGCCAGCAGTGAAAGGACAGGGGTAGCGGGGTATAATTCACCCCTCCACTTT. Protein: CASSERTGVAGYNSPLHF.

This rearrangement joins TRBV4-1 to TRBJ2-7; 7 positions match TRBD2. Germline loops: CDR1 MGHRA, CDR2 YSYEKL. The CDR3 sequence is 16 residues long. V lost 1 base to trimming and J lost 0 bases; unmatched junction nucleotides: 6. DNA of the CDR3: TGCGCCAGCAGCCAAGCTAGCGGCGCCTTCTCCTACGAGCAGTACTTC. The encoded protein is CASSQASGAFSYEQYF.

The rearrangement joins TRBV11-3 to TRBJ2-3; 8 nucleotides agree with TRBD2. This CDR3 spans 17 amino acids. Germline CDR1 and CDR2: SGHNT and YENEEA. V lost 4 bases and J lost 0; bases outside the gene matches: 9. The CDR3 nucleotides are TGTGCCAGCAGCTCCTACGCGGGGGGCCCTAGCACAGATACGCAGTATTTT. Translation gives CASSSYAGGPSTDTQYF.

DNA of the CDR3: TGCGCCAGCGGGGGTCGGAGGGAGACCGCATCTGAGCAGTTCTTC. This codes for CASGGRRETASEQFF. The chain is built from TRBV5-1 and TRBJ2-1; D may be TRBD2 (6 bases). This CDR3 region has 15 residues. Trimming took off 7 bases at V and 9 bases at J, with 23 bases between the two ends. The V gene's germline CDR1 is SGHRS and CDR2 YFSETQ.

The chain joins TRBV30 to TRBJ1-1; possibly TRBD1 for D (6 bases). V lost 2 bases, J lost 5 bases, and 12 bases lay in between. The CDR3 spans 13 residues. CDR1 and CDR2 from the germline V gene are GTSNPN and SVGIG (reference sequence). CDR3 bases: TGTGCCTGGAGTAAGGGGGTACGGACTGAAGCTTTCTTT. Amino acid sequence: CAWSKGVRTEAFF.

This clone was counted only a few times. CDR3 sequence reads: CASTKGSGSKETQYF. CDR3 sequence (DNA): TGTGCCAGCACGAAGGGTAGCGGGAGTAAAGAGACCCAGTACTTC. This chain connects TRBV6-5 to TRBJ2-5; 9 positions match TRBD2. V was pared by 7 bases and J by 3 bases, with 9 bases of the junction left unmatched. The germline CDR1 and CDR2 sequences are MNHEY and SVGAGI. This CDR3 has 15 residues.

This chain uses TRBV25-1 with TRBJ1-5; a possible D gene is TRBD1 (6 bases). V was cut by 5 bases and J by 3 bases, with 11 bases left in between. This CDR3 has 14 amino acids. Germline CDR1 MGHDK, CDR2 SYGVNS. The chain's CDR3 is CASSSRQDNQPQHF. For the CDR3, the DNA is TGTGCCAGCAGTTCCCGACAGGACAATCAGCCCCAGCATTTT.

This chain joins TRBV2 and TRBJ2-5, with 13 bases matching TRBD2. J lost 5 bases, V lost 5 bases, and 8 bases had no gene match. The germline V gene has CDR1 SNHLY and CDR2 FYNNEI. The CDR3 is 16 residues long. The chain's CDR3 is CASSRGLAGAGETQYF. For the CDR3, the DNA is TGTGCCAGCAGTCGAGGACTAGCGGGGGCGGGGGAGACCCAGTACTTC.

CDR3 DNA sequence: TGTGCCTGGGATGGACAGGGGACTGGAAACACCATATATTTT. It specifies CAWDGQGTGNTIYF. The rearrangement joins TRBV30 to TRBJ1-3; 9 nucleotides agree with TRBD1. The V and J ends lost 5 bases and 2 bases, in that order; junction bases with no gene match: 4. CDR1 GTSNPN and CDR2 SVGIG come from the germline V gene (reference sequence). The CDR3 sequence is 14 residues long.

This clone was detected only a few times. As DNA, the CDR3 is TGTGCCAGCAGTGATGCCATCCCCGGGGGTAACTATGGCTACACCTTC. Its protein is CASSDAIPGGNYGYTF. The chain links TRBV6-1 to TRBJ1-2; D possibly corresponds to TRBD1 (5 bases). This CDR3 has 16 residues. V was cut by 3 bases and J by 1 base, with 15 bases left in between. The germline gives CDR1 MNHNS, CDR2 SASEGT.

The rearrangement joins TRBV30 to TRBJ1-3, with no clear D. The CDR3 is 12 amino acids. V was pared by 3 bases and J by 4 bases, with 7 bases between. Germline values: CDR1 GTSNPN, CDR2 SVGIG (reference sequence). CDR3 region: CAWSAGGNTIYF. The CDR3 coding sequence is TGTGCCTGGAGCGCGGGAGGAAACACCATATATTTT.

The chain couples TRBV13 to TRBJ2-7; 12 nucleotides line up with TRBD2. The V and J ends lost 5 bases and 5 bases, in that order; junction bases with no gene match: 13. Germline CDR1 is PRHDT and CDR2 is FYEKMQ (reference sequence). This CDR3 region has 17 residues. The CDR3 region is CASSARPGLAGIHEQYF. The CDR3 coding sequence is TGTGCCAGCAGCGCCCGACCCGGACTAGCGGGGATTCACGAGCAGTACTTC.